The next 10 T cell receptor beta chains were all read from a single sample in a study of cytomegalovirus exposure and HLA in healthy donors. The PCR ran on 60 Vbeta and 13 Jbeta primers. The data were produced by immunoSEQ multiplex PCR, yet TCRdb's version contains in-frame clones alone and is incomplete. This sample yields under 250,000 clones, of which 76% are seen a single time; 0.6% to 0.7% belongs to the top ten. The sample consisted of PBMCs. The receptor set was obtained from a man between 18 and 35 years old in good health and CMV-seronegative.

The J gene is TRBJ1-2, the V gene TRBV5-6; D is possibly TRBD1 (5 bases). CDR3 length: 13 residues. V lost 0 bases and J lost 5, with 8 bases in between. CDR1 is SGHDT, CDR2 YYEEEE, per germline. The CDR3 region has the DNA TGTGCCAGCAGCTTGGGGGGGGGTTATGGCTACACCTTC. It codes for CASSLGGGYGYTF.

The rearrangement links TRBV27 to TRBJ2-1, with D possibly being TRBD2 (8 bases). Germline CDR1 is MNHEY and CDR2 is SMNVEV (reference sequence). The V end lost 7 bases, the J end lost 4 bases, and 14 bases lay between the germline ends. CDR3 length: 14 residues. The CDR3 protein is CASNGRGRYNEQFF. Here the CDR3 DNA reads TGTGCCAGCAACGGGAGGGGGCGGTACAATGAGCAGTTCTTC.

This chain links TRBV7-8 with TRBJ2-7; D is possibly TRBD2 (5 bases). The length of the CDR3 is 15 residues. Trimming took 2 bases from V and 3 from J, leaving 14 bases between them. In germline, CDR1 is SGHVS, CDR2 FQNEAQ. The CDR3 nucleotides read TGTGCCAGCAGCTTAAATCGCGGGCAGAACTACGAGCAGTACTTC. Translating it yields CASSLNRGQNYEQYF.

Only a few counts were recorded for this clone. CDR3 amino acids: CENRTEMIDQPQHF. The CDR3 DNA reads as TGTGAAAACAGGACAGAGATGATAGATCAGCCCCAGCATTTT. The gene calls are TRBV25-1 and TRBJ1-5, with a possible D match to TRBD1 (6 bases). Germline assignment: CDR1 MGHDK and CDR2 SYGVNS. CDR3 length: 14 amino acids.

The chain uses TRBV5-1 and TRBJ1-2, with D possibly being TRBD1 (5 bases). There are 13 residues in the CDR3. Germline-derived CDR1 and CDR2 are SGHRS and YFSETQ. Trimming took 0 bases from V and 6 from J, leaving 9 bases between them. CDR3 loop: CASSLAQGDGYTF. CDR3 DNA: TGCGCCAGCAGCTTGGCCCAGGGTGATGGCTACACCTTC.

This chain joins TRBV5-1 and TRBJ2-5; 8 bases map to TRBD1. The DNA end is more similar to TRBJ2-7, so the J call may be wrong. The CDR3 loop spans 13 amino acids. From germline, CDR1 is SGHRS and CDR2 YFSETQ. CDR3 coding DNA: TGCGCCAGCAGCTTGGCCAGGGGGCGCGAGCAGTACTTC. Encoded protein: CASSLARGREQYF.

The genes are TRBV30 and TRBJ2-2, with D possibly being TRBD2 (5 bases). This CDR3 is built from 15 residues. V was trimmed by 0 bases and J by 6 bases, leaving 14 bases between them. In germline, CDR1 is GTSNPN, CDR2 SVGIG (reference sequence). The CDR3 sequence: CAWSVGGSISGELFF. The CDR3 nucleotides read TGTGCCTGGAGTGTTGGTGGGAGCATCTCCGGGGAGCTGTTTTTT.

The chain has TRBV19 and TRBJ2-7; 10 bases line up with TRBD1. Losses at the gene ends were 6 bases for V and 4 bases for J; bases not matched to a gene: 6. This CDR3 contains 14 residues. Germline V gene sequence: CDR1 LNHDA, CDR2 SQIVND (reference sequence). This CDR3 reads CASSKPGQGYEQYF. The CDR3 DNA reads as TGTGCCAGTAGCAAACCGGGACAGGGGTACGAGCAGTACTTC.

The chain carries TRBV9 and TRBJ2-1, with D possibly TRBD1 on 6 matching bases. Germline CDR1 reads SGDLS; CDR2 reads YYNGEE. The CDR3 contains 15 residues. Trimming took off 5 bases at V and 0 bases at J, with 12 bases between the two ends. CDR3 in amino acids: CASRKTGSSYNEQFF. In DNA, the CDR3 is TGTGCCAGCAGAAAAACAGGGAGCTCCTACAATGAGCAGTTCTTC.

This rearrangement joins TRBV5-1 to TRBJ2-7; 8 positions agree with TRBD2. With V trimmed by 0 bases and J by 0 bases, 8 bases remained unmatched. The germline gives CDR1 SGHRS, CDR2 YFSETQ. This CDR3 comprises 17 residues. The CDR3 reads CASSLALGGTSSYEQYF. CDR3 coding DNA: TGCGCCAGCAGCTTGGCCCTGGGCGGGACTAGCTCCTACGAGCAGTACTTC.